This TCR beta chain appears in the sequencing data of a study of response to subunit inactivated influenza vaccine. In this sample, this clonotype turned up many times. The antigen is undetermined. General study results and limits: The authors suggested that every seasonal influenza vaccination recruits few new T cells.

TCRdb called the RT-PCR reads again in MiXCR, with one record for every CDR3 protein. The table records more than 150,000 distinct CDR3 sequences, 9.2% of them present only once. The V gene lost 0 bases and the J gene lost 0 bases, with 12 bases spanning the gap. The CDR3 is 16 residues long. The germline CDR1 and CDR2 sequences are LGHDT and YNNKEL (reference sequence). The receptor comes from a man in his forties or fifties who received an inactivated influenza vaccine. Material: non-naive T cells sorted from PBMCs, obtained on the day of vaccination. The chain joins TRBV3-1 to TRBJ2-7, with D possibly matching TRBD2 (6 bases). CDR3 in amino acids: CASSQDPWRDSYEQYF. The DNA of the CDR3 is TGTGCCAGCAGCCAAGATCCCTGGAGGGACTCCTACGAGCAGTACTTC.